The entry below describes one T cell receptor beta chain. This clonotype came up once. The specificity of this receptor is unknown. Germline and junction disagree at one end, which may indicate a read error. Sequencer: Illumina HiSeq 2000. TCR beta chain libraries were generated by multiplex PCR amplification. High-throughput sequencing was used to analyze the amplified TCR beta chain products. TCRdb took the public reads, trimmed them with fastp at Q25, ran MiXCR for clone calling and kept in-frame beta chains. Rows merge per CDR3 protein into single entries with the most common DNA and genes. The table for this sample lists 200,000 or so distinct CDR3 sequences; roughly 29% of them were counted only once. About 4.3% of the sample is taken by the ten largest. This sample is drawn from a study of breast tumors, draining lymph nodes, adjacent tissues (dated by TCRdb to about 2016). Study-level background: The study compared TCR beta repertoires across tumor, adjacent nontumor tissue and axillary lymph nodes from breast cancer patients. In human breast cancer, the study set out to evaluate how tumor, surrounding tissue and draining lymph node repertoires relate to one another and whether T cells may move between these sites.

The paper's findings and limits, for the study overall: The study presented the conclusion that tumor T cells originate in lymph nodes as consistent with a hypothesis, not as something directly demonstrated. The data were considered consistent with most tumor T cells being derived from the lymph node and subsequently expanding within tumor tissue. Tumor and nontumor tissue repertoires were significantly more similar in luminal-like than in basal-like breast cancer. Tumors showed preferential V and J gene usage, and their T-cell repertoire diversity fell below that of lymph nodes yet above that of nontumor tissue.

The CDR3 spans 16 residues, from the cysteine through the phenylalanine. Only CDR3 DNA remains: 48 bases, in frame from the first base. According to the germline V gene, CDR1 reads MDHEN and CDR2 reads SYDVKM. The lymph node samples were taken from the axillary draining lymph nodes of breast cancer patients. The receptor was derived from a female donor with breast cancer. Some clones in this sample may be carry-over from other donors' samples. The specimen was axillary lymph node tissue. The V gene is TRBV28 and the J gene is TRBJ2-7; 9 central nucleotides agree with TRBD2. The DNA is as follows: TGTGCCGGCAGTTTTCATGCGGTAGCGGGAGACTACGAGCAGTACTTC. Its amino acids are CAGSFHAVAGDYEQYF.